These T cell receptor beta chains were read from a single sample in a study of blood T cells in healthy people across ages. A single record per CDR3 protein comes from TCRdb applying MiXCR to the 5' RACE reads. The data contain 1.5 million to 2 million distinct CDR3 sequences, 39% of them singletons. Specimen: blood. The receptors originated from a human donor in good health. The CDR3 runs from the conserved cysteine through the conserved F or W. Fields, in order: V gene, D gene, CDR3 length, clone size, J gene, CDR3 DNA, CDR3 protein. The D gene is left open where the match is weak. Expanded clones get a size class; other rows say once, few or many, or leave the size out.

>TRBV5-1|.|14|.|TRBJ2-1
TGCGCCAGCAGATACCGGGGGCTCGGAGATGAGCAGTTCTTC
CASRYRGLGDEQFF
>TRBV6-2/TRBV6-3|TRBD1|16|.|TRBJ2-3
TGTGCCAGCAATACGGGACAGGGGATTATAGGTGATACGCAGTATTTT
CASNTGQGIIGDTQYF
>TRBV9|TRBD1|16|.|TRBJ2-7
TGTGCCAGCAGCCCCCGTGGGATGGGACAGCCCTACGAGCAGTACTTC
CASSPRGMGQPYEQYF
>TRBV7-8|TRBD1|14|few|TRBJ1-6
TGTGCCAGCAGCCGTGGACAGGGGCGCTCACCCCTCCACTTT
CASSRGQGRSPLHF
>TRBV4-1|TRBD1|14|few|TRBJ2-7
TGCGCCAGCAGCCATAGACAGGGGGCAGACGAGCAGTACTTC
CASSHRQGADEQYF
>TRBV20-1|.|12|.|TRBJ2-1
TGCAGTGCCACAGACGTTCGGAATGAGCAGTTCTTC
CSATDVRNEQFF
>TRBV12-3/TRBV12-4|.|13|.|TRBJ2-7
TGTGCCAGCACCCCGACAAACTCCTACGAGCAGTACTTC
CASTPTNSYEQYF
>TRBV6-5|TRBD2|15|few|TRBJ2-5
TGTGCCAGCAGCCTGGGACTAGCGGCTGAAGAGACCCAGTACTTC
CASSLGLAAEETQYF
>TRBV21-1|.|15|few|TRBJ2-7
TGTGCCAGCAGCACCCGGGACCTGAGCTCCTACGAGCAGTACTTC
CASSTRDLSSYEQYF
>TRBV4-2|.|14|few|TRBJ2-5
TGTGCCAGCAGCCAAGAGAGGGTGGGCGAGACCCAGTACTTC
CASSQERVGETQYF
>TRBV28|.|13|few|TRBJ1-2
TGTGCCAGCAGAGATCCCGGGACAAAGGGCTACACCTTC
CASRDPGTKGYTF
>TRBV7-2|.|15|few|TRBJ1-2
TGTGCCAGCAGCGTCCACCCTATGACGTCGAATGGCTACACCTTC
CASSVHPMTSNGYTF
>TRBV21-1|.|13|few|TRBJ2-4
TGTGCCAGCAGCCCTCGGTTCCCCCTGGAGCAGTACTTC
CASSPRFPLEQYF
>TRBV27|.|15|.|TRBJ1-2
TGTGCCAGCAGTTTATACGGTAGCGGCTACTATGGCTACACCTTC
CASSLYGSGYYGYTF
>TRBV12-3/TRBV12-4|TRBD1|15|.|TRBJ2-7
TGTGCCAGCAGTGCCGGGACAGGGGTTAAATACGAGCAGTACTTC
CASSAGTGVKYEQYF
>TRBV4-1|TRBD1|15|.|TRBJ2-5
TGCGCCAGCAGCCAACCTCTAGGACAGGGGAGGAAGCAGTACTTC
CASSQPLGQGRKQYF
>TRBV20-1|TRBD1|17|.|TRBJ1-6
TGCAGTGCCAGGACAGGGGGCGGTTGGTCCTATAATTCACCCCTCCACTTT
CSARTGGGWSYNSPLHF
>TRBV27|.|17|.|TRBJ2-5
TGTGCCAGCAGTTTAGGGGCCGACAGGCCTCTGAGGAATGAGCAGTACTTC
CASSLGADRPLRNEQYF
>TRBV3-1|.|16|.|TRBJ1-1
TGTGCCAGCAGCCAAGACCCCTCCCTAACAGGCACTGAAGCTTTCTTT
CASSQDPSLTGTEAFF
>TRBV5-1|.|14|.|TRBJ2-5
TGCGCCAGCAGCCAAACGACACTACAAGAGACCCAGTACTTC
CASSQTTLQETQYF
>TRBV7-6|.|15|few|TRBJ2-7
TGTGCCAGCAGCTTAGGTCAGGATACCTCCTACGAGCAGTACTTC
CASSLGQDTSYEQYF
>TRBV3-1|.|15|.|TRBJ2-3
TGTGCCAGCAGCCAGAGCGGATTAAGCACAGATACGCAGTATTTT
CASSQSGLSTDTQYF